This T cell receptor beta chain was recorded in a study of blood T cell repertoires in COVID-19. Authors' data handling: Amplifying reference gene primers gave estimates of nucleated cell counts. The repertoire was sequenced with immunoSEQ multiplex PCR; TCRdb's copy has only in-frame clones and lacks some. V and J calls and clone size are those listed in that table; D and trimming were worked out from the DNA. Among some 270,000 clones listed, around 89% were seen once. The source of this sequence is a woman aged 55-69 years with COVID-19, enrolled during active disease. Sequences were obtained from peripheral blood.

The CDR3 DNA sequence: TGTGCCATCAGTGAAAGACTCCGGGACTTACGAGACCAAGAGACCCAGTACTTC. The encoded protein is CAISERLRDLRDQETQYF. V is TRBV10-3 and J is TRBJ2-5; D is perhaps TRBD2 (6 bases). Trimming stripped 3 bases from V and 0 bases from J, with 20 bases between. From germline, CDR1 is ENHRY and CDR2 SYGVKD. The CDR3 loop spans 18 amino acids.